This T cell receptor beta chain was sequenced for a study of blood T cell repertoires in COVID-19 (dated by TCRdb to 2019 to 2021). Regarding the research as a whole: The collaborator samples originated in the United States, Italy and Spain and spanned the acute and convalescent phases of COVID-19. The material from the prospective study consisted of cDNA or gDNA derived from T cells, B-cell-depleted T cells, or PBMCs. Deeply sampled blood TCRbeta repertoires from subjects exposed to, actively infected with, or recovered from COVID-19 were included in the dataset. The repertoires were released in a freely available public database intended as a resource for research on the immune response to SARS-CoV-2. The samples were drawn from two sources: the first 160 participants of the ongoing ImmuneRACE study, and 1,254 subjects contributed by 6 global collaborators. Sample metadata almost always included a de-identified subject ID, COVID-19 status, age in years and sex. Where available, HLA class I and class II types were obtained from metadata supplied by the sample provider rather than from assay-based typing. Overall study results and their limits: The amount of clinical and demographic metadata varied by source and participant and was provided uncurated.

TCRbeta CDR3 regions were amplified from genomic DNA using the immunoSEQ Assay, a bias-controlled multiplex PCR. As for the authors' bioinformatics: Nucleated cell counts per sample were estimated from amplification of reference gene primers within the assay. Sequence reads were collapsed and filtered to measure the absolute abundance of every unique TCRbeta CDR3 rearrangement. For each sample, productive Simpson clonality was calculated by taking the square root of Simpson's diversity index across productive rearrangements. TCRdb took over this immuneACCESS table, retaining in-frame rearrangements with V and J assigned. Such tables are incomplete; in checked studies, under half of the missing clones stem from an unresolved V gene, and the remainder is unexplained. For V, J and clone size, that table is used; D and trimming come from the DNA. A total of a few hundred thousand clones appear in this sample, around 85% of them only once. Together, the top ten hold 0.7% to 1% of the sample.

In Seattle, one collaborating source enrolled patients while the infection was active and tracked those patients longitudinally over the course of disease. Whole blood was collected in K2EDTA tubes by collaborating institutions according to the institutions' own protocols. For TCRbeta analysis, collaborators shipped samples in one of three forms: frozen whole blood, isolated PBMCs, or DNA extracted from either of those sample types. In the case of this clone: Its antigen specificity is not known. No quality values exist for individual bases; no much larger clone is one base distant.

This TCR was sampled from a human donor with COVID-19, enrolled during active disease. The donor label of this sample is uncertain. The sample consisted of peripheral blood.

The CDR3 is CATSPRPVAGRKTQYF. The sequence in DNA is TGTGCCACCAGCCCCCGCCCGGTAGCGGGACGGAAGACCCAGTACTTC. The rearranged segments are TRBV15 and TRBJ2-5, with 8 bases in between that match TRBD2. The CDR3, cysteine through phenylalanine, is 16 amino acids long. The entry retains the CDR3 DNA only, 48 bases that are in frame from base 1. CDR1 and CDR2, looked up from the germline V gene (reference sequence), are LNHNV and YYDKDF. Clipping removes 5 bases from V and 6 bases from J, with 14 as the unmatched junction base count. Reference TRBV15 and TRBJ2-5 genes cover what lies past the CDR3, so the full variable domain is DAMVIQNPRYQVTQFGKPVTLSCSQTLNHNVMYWYQQKSSQAPKLLFHYYDKDFNNEADTPDNFQSRRPNTSFCFLDIRSPGLGDTAMYLCATSPRPVAGRKTQYFGPGTRLLVL.